These 6 T cell receptor beta chains were all obtained from the same sample, sequenced in a study of response to subunit inactivated influenza vaccine. In TCRdb, the RT-PCR reads were re-called with MiXCR into one record per CDR3 protein. The sample holds hundreds of thousands of distinct CDR3 sequences, 11% seen once. These data were likewise used in another study, on T cells expressing NK-cell markers. That work adds: TCR beta cDNA was made by 5'RACE template switching with UMIs.

The sequencing here drew on PBMCs from blood, taken on the day of vaccination. The receptors come from a man aged 50 to 59 who received an inactivated influenza vaccine.

This clonotype showed up just a few times. The V gene is TRBV6-1, the J gene TRBJ2-7; 7 positions agree with TRBD1. CDR3 size: 15 residues. V shed 4 bases, J shed 0 bases, and the junction held 6 bases outside the gene matches. Per germline, CDR1 MNHNS and CDR2 SASEGT. This CDR3 reads CASSVMTGSSYEQYF. Here the CDR3 DNA reads TGTGCCAGCAGTGTAATGACAGGGAGCTCCTACGAGCAGTACTTC.

This clonotype has only a few counts. The chain employs TRBV10-3 and TRBJ2-7, with 9 bases aligning to TRBD2. V was pared by 6 bases and J by 3 bases, with 6 bases of the junction left unmatched. The CDR3 loop spans 14 amino acids. The germline V gene encodes CDR1 ENHRY and CDR2 SYGVKD. The CDR3: CAISLAGDFYEQYF. CDR3 nucleotide sequence: TGTGCCATCAGCTTAGCGGGAGATTTCTACGAGCAGTACTTC.

This clonotype appeared a few times. This sequence joins TRBV20-1 and TRBJ2-1; D remains unclear. Germline V CDR1 and CDR2: DFQATT, SNEGSKA (reference sequence). The CDR3 covers 15 residues. The V end lost 0 bases, the J end lost 2 bases, and 11 bases lay between the germline ends. The CDR3 region has the DNA TGCAGTGCTAGAGATCTGGGGTCTACCTACAATGAGCAGTTCTTC. Its translation: CSARDLGSTYNEQFF.

The chain combines TRBV19 with TRBJ2-5; 7 positions match TRBD1. V lost 4 bases, J lost 4 bases, and 9 bases stayed unmatched. CDR1 is LNHDA, CDR2 SQIVND, per germline (reference sequence). The CDR3 has 15 residues. CDR3: CASSTPWAGGETQYF. The CDR3, as DNA: TGTGCCAGTAGTACCCCATGGGCAGGGGGAGAGACCCAGTACTTC. Combining the CDR3 with reference TRBV19 and TRBJ2-5 gives the whole variable domain DGGITQSPKYLFRKEGQNVTLSCEQNLNHDAMYWYRQDPGQGLRLIYYSQIVNDFQKGDIAEGYSVSREKKESFPLTVTSAQKNPTAFYLCASSTPWAGGETQYFGPGTRLLVL.

This clonotype has only a few counts. The rearrangement links TRBV5-1 to TRBJ2-3, with 7 bases fitting TRBD2. V shed 1 base and J 4 bases; nucleotides not matched to a gene: 9. CDR1 and CDR2 (germline): SGHRS, YFSETQ. The CDR3 totals 16 residues. This CDR3 reads CASSLKRTSVSDTQYF. The DNA of the CDR3 is TGCGCCAGCAGCTTGAAAAGAACTAGCGTCTCAGATACGCAGTATTTT. Variable domain in full (rest from reference TRBV5-1 and TRBJ2-3): KAGVTQTPRYLIKTRGQQVTLSCSPISGHRSVSWYQQTPGQGLQFLFEYFSETQRNKGNFPGRFSGRQFSNSRSEMNVSTLELGDSALYLCASSLKRTSVSDTQYFGPGTRLTVL.

This chain joins TRBV28 and TRBJ2-1; 7 bases fit TRBD1. Germline loops: CDR1 MDHEN, CDR2 SYDVKM. This CDR3 comprises 16 residues. Trimming cost V 5 bases and J 4 bases; bases outside gene matches: 11. The CDR3: CASSRGSGTEYNEQFF. The CDR3 DNA follows: TGTGCCAGCAGTAGGGGATCTGGGACAGAGTACAATGAGCAGTTCTTC.